This is a list of T cell receptor beta chains from one sample in a study of T cell responses to AZD1222 COVID-19 vaccine. Repertoires were generated with immunoSEQ multiplex PCR, while TCRdb's copy carries only in-frame clones and drops some. The table includes some 150,000 clones, 75% to 90% detected once. The sample consisted of peripheral blood, taken after recovery from COVID-19. The receptor source for this set is an adult who had recovered from COVID-19. CDR3s include the opening cysteine and the closing phenylalanine or tryptophan. Each record gives: J gene, clone size, V gene, CDR3 protein. A clone size is listed for some rows: how often the clone was seen (once, few, many), or a class if it is expanded.

J: TRBJ1-2
size: .
V: TRBV6-1
CDR3: CASSDGQVHGYTF

J: TRBJ2-5
size: .
V: TRBV7-2
CDR3: CASSPSGSVRETQYF

J: TRBJ1-1
size: .
V: TRBV5-1
CDR3: CATAPGTMNTEAFF

J: TRBJ2-7
size: few
V: TRBV6-6
CDR3: CASSYFGGSSSYEQYF

J: TRBJ1-2
size: .
V: TRBV3-1/TRBV3-2
CDR3: CASRTLGEDGYTF

J: TRBJ2-7
size: .
V: TRBV6-6
CDR3: CASSYGPMGQNYEQYF

J: TRBJ2-7
size: .
V: TRBV5-4
CDR3: CASSLGSRSGGYEQYF

J: TRBJ2-1
size: .
V: TRBV6-6
CDR3: CASTFWRDYNEQFF

J: TRBJ2-7
size: .
V: TRBV5-3
CDR3: CARSYRTGDEQYF

J: TRBJ2-5
size: once
V: TRBV29-1
CDR3: CSVLAGGETQYF

J: TRBJ2-7
size: .
V: TRBV28
CDR3: CASSSVGQGSSYEQYF

J: TRBJ1-2
size: .
V: TRBV7-8
CDR3: CASSLAGDYGYTF

J: TRBJ2-3
size: .
V: TRBV4-1
CDR3: CASSQSGVEGDTQYF

J: TRBJ1-1
size: .
V: TRBV7-2
CDR3: CASSLMLENTEAFF

J: TRBJ2-5
size: once
V: TRBV5-4
CDR3: CASSPPTVTSGRLQTQYF

J: TRBJ1-2
size: .
V: TRBV28
CDR3: CASIGNPYGYTF

J: TRBJ1-2
size: .
V: TRBV5-1
CDR3: CASSLDNNGYTF

J: TRBJ2-2
size: .
V: TRBV7-3
CDR3: CASSSLIGGGMELFF

J: TRBJ2-4
size: .
V: TRBV18
CDR3: CASRTGLEAKNIQYF

J: TRBJ2-3
size: .
V: TRBV24-1
CDR3: CATGTSGDLGDTQYF

J: TRBJ1-2
size: .
V: TRBV7-2
CDR3: CASSFGGVDYGYTF

J: TRBJ2-1
size: .
V: TRBV7-3
CDR3: CASSFRQGGYNEQFF

J: TRBJ2-1
size: .
V: TRBV6-5
CDR3: CASSQDMSSYNEQFF